This T cell receptor (beta chain) was obtained from a study of radiation and T cells in renal cell carcinoma. Study observations and caveats: Baseline intratumoral clonotype presence is unknown without pretreatment biopsies. In blood, top tumor clones expanded by 2 weeks, shrinking by 4.

From germline, CDR1 is LGHNA and CDR2 YSLEER. V lost 2 bases, J lost 6 bases, and 17 bases lay in between. The CDR3 is 17 residues long. This clone was counted between two and nine times. Antigen unknown. As to time point: blood 2 weeks post-SBRT. Treatment denoted: 15 Gy SBRT to primary tumor, nephrectomy 4 weeks later. After SBRT, blood was collected at 2 and 4 weeks, plus baseline. Sequencing was performed with immunoSEQ multiplex PCR; in TCRdb, only in-frame clones are kept and a portion is missing. The table records 100,000 to 150,000 clones, 88% of them present only once. Sample: blood, taken from a patient whose treatment included radiotherapy and nephrectomy. This receptor was taken from a woman in her 70s with renal cell carcinoma. V and J are TRBV4-3 and TRBJ1-6; TRBD1 is a possible D gene (5 bases). The DNA of the CDR3 is TGCGCCAGCAGCCAATCCTTACAGGCCGTGGTTAATTCACCCCTCCACTTT. Translating it yields CASSQSLQAVVNSPLHF.